This T cell receptor beta chain was sequenced during a study of cytomegalovirus exposure and HLA in healthy donors. The PCR contained 60 Vbeta and 13 Jbeta primers. The assay was immunoSEQ multiplex PCR, and TCRdb's table has in-frame clones only and misses some. The sample lists 100,000 to 150,000 clones, roughly 82% seen once, with about 2.7% in the top ten. Study-wide points: Presence/absence comparisons presumed near-even sequencing depth among donors. Cytomegalovirus status was reportedly diagnosed by the classifier with high specificity and sensitivity. A later analysis revealed that TCR association rates differed between HLA loci, peaking at DRB1 and bottoming out at HLA-C. Researchers counted roughly 150 TCR beta chains as cytomegalovirus-associated.

The CDR3 totals 16 residues. With 3 bases clipped from V and 4 bases from J, the junction kept 6 bases outside the gene matches. In germline, CDR1 is SGHDT, CDR2 YYEEEE. For this clone: The antigen remains unidentified.

Material: PBMCs. The origin of this receptor is a woman younger than 35 in good health and CMV-seropositive. The V call is TRBV5-6, the J call TRBJ2-3; 12 bases are a match to TRBD1. In nucleotides, the CDR3 is TGTGCCAGCAGCTCGCCGGGACAGGGGGCCGCAGATACGCAGTATTTT. It is translated as CASSSPGQGAADTQYF.